This T cell receptor beta chain was sequenced in a study of blood T cells in healthy people across ages. CDR1 and CDR2 (germline): GTSNPN, SVGIG (reference sequence). Deletions cut 0 bases from V and 2 bases from J, with 14 bases between. The CDR3 consists of 15 residues. This clonotype was seen many times. Its target is unknown. Primers used in a second PCR of about 7 to 12 cycles were a sample-barcoded 5' primer and a J-beta primer mix. TCRdb reanalysed the 5' RACE reads using MiXCR and keeps one entry per CDR3 protein. The table shows approximately 1.5 million distinct CDR3 sequences, with roughly 32% occurring only once. General study points: PBMCs went unsorted, and a conclusive naive versus antigen-experienced comparison was therefore prevented.

Those donating, healthy Caucasian individuals from Russia, were aged roughly 6 to 100. The extraction recovered at least 6 micrograms of total RNA per sample. The sample comprised blood. The chain is built from TRBV30 and TRBJ2-7; TRBD2 might be the D (5 bases). The sequence was obtained from a woman aged 25 to 39 in good health. The DNA for the CDR3 is TGTGCCTGGAGTGTAGGAGGCAGCCTCGCCTACGAGCAGTACTTC. Its protein is CAWSVGGSLAYEQYF.